This TCR beta chain was captured in a study of blood T cell repertoires in COVID-19. For the study at large: COVID-19 samples collected from the United States, Italy and Spain covered acute and convalescent phases. PBMCs, B-cell-depleted T cells, or T cells provided the cDNA or gDNA that made up the material.

The V and J ends lost 6 bases and 7 bases, in that order; junction bases with no gene match: 5. This CDR3 has 12 amino acids. Only in-frame clones appear in the TCRdb table, and some are missing; sequencing was by immunoSEQ multiplex PCR. Of 55,000 or so clones detected, roughly three quarters appear once; the ten largest clones hold approximately 3%. This TCR derives from a man in his fifties or sixties with acute or convalescent COVID-19. The J gene is TRBJ1-1, the V gene TRBV12-3 or TRBV12-4; 7 bases map to TRBD1. The sample was peripheral blood. CDR3 in amino acids: CASRTNRGEAFF. CDR3 coding DNA: TGTGCCAGCAGGACCAACAGGGGTGAAGCTTTCTTT.